This T cell receptor beta chain was documented in a study of beta chain features in type 1 diabetes. Study-wide context: Over all samples combined, about 99,000,000 sorted cells were examined. Overall study findings and caveats: Individuals with type 1 diabetes displayed fewer insertions and more deletions at VDJ junctions.

Trimming stripped 3 bases from V and 8 bases from J, with 10 bases between. The CDR3 runs to 11 residues. Germline CDR1 DFQATT, CDR2 SNEGSKA (reference sequence). What was sequenced were expressed TCRB transcripts, since all of the isolated RNA had been reverse transcribed. Generated by immunoSEQ multiplex PCR, the TCRdb table keeps only in-frame clones and is missing some. Here the sample spans some 150,000 clones, 40% to 60% being singletons. As concerns this clone: What it recognizes is unknown.

This clonotype was obtained from a man in his late teens or twenties in good health. Sequencing was done on a sample of Tregs from blood. The chain carries TRBV20-1 and TRBJ1-2; D is ambiguous. CDR3 residues: CSARGGRGYTF. The CDR3, as DNA: TGCAGTGCTAGGGGAGGGCGCGGCTACACCTTC.